This T cell receptor (beta chain) appears in the sequencing data of a study of T cell responses to AZD1222 COVID-19 vaccine. About the study: Both about-4-week and about-12-week second-dose recipients were combined.

The germline gives CDR1 MDHEN, CDR2 SYDVKM. V lost 5 bases to trimming and J lost 0 bases, with 17 bases between them. This CDR3 has 16 residues. TCRdb's table, derived via immunoSEQ multiplex PCR, lists solely in-frame clones and lacks some. The sample holds more than 75,000 clones; roughly 89% are singletons and the top ten take under 8.5%. This chain links TRBV28 with TRBJ2-7; D perhaps matches TRBD1 (5 bases). The sequence derives from an adult in good health. This material consisted of peripheral blood, taken on day 0 of AZD1222 vaccination. The CDR3, as DNA: TGTGCCAGCAGTGGGTTTCTGTGGCAGGGCTCCTACGAGCAGTACTTC. As protein: CASSGFLWQGSYEQYF.